Listed below are T cell receptor beta chains from one sample, sequenced in a study of shared clonotypes between healthy human individuals. The protocol was immunoSEQ multiplex PCR, while the TCRdb copy is restricted to in-frame clones and leaves out a portion. This sample has 2,500,000 or so clones, with more than 80% found just once. The specimen was naive CD4+ T cells sorted from blood. All receptors derive from a man aged 18 to 30 in good health. The CDR3 runs from the conserved cysteine through the conserved F or W. D genes are given only for firm matches. Size is omitted from some rows. Given values are once, few, many or a class for expanded clones.

CDR3 DNA | CDR3 protein | J gene | clone size | D gene | V gene
TGTGCCAGCAGTCCTCGAGACACAACTAATGAAAAACTGTTTTTT | CASSPRDTTNEKLFF | TRBJ1-4 | once | - | TRBV6-1
TGTGCCTGGAGTGTGGCAGAGTATAATTCACCCCTCCACTTT | CAWSVAEYNSPLHF | TRBJ1-6 | - | - | TRBV30
TGTGCTAGCAGCTTTATAGGTGACCCAGTGGAGACCCAGTACTTC | CASSFIGDPVETQYF | TRBJ2-5 | - | - | TRBV7-7
TGTGCCTGGAGTATGGGGCTTATCGCTTTCTTT | CAWSMGLIAFF | TRBJ1-1 | few | - | TRBV30
TGTGCCAGCAATAGAAAGGACCCCTTCGTCTCCGACGAGGAAGGCTACACCTTC | CASNRKDPFVSDEEGYTF | TRBJ1-2 | - | - | TRBV28
TGTGCCAGCAGCGTAAATGACTGGTCTGGAAACACCATATATTTT | CASSVNDWSGNTIYF | TRBJ1-3 | - | - | TRBV9
TGTGCCAGTACTTCGACAGACGTTCATGAAAAACTGTTTTTT | CASTSTDVHEKLFF | TRBJ1-4 | once | - | TRBV19
TGTGCCAGCAGCCCGGACGGTGGCGGGAGGGGTGAGCAGTTCTTC | CASSPDGGGRGEQFF | TRBJ2-1 | - | TRBD2 | TRBV7-6
TGTGCCAGCAGCTTACCCCCGGGACTAGTATACTACGAGCAGTACTTC | CASSLPPGLVYYEQYF | TRBJ2-7 | - | TRBD2 | TRBV11-2
TGTGCCAGCAGTAGCGGGAGGGCCGGGTCCGATGAGCAGTTCTTC | CASSSGRAGSDEQFF | TRBJ2-1 | - | TRBD2 | TRBV6-5
TGTGCCAGCAGTGAATTGATGTGGGACACTGAAGCTTTCTTT | CASSELMWDTEAFF | TRBJ1-1 | - | - | TRBV25-1
TGTGCCTGGAGTGCGGGGGGAGATACGCAGTATTTT | CAWSAGGDTQYF | TRBJ2-3 | - | TRBD2 | TRBV30
TGTGCCAGCACTATGGCGGGGACCCCAGGGCCCCAGCATTTT | CASTMAGTPGPQHF | TRBJ1-5 | - | - | TRBV28
TGTGCCAGCAGGAGGACAGGAATCTACGAGCAGTACTTC | CASRRTGIYEQYF | TRBJ2-7 | - | TRBD1 | TRBV28
TGCAGCGTTGTATATTTTGGAACAGGGGTTCGAGAGACCCAGTACTTC | CSVVYFGTGVRETQYF | TRBJ2-5 | - | TRBD1 | TRBV29-1
TGTGCCAGCAGCTTGGGCCACCTAGCAATGCGGGGGGAGACCCAGTACTTC | CASSLGHLAMRGETQYF | TRBJ2-5 | - | TRBD2 | TRBV5-6
TGTGCCAGCAGCTTGCTATCAGGGGAGACCCAGTACTTC | CASSLLSGETQYF | TRBJ2-5 | - | - | TRBV5-4
TGTGCCAGCAGCTTAATCGCAGGGGGAGCCTACGAGCAGTACTTC | CASSLIAGGAYEQYF | TRBJ2-7 | - | TRBD1 | TRBV7-2
TGTGCCAGCAGCAAAGGTGGGGAGACTAGCGGGTGGAGCGGAGAGACCCAGTACTTC | CASSKGGETSGWSGETQYF | TRBJ2-5 | - | - | TRBV21-1
TGTGCCAGCAGCAAAGGCCGGGCGACAGGTGAGGCTAACTATGGCTACACCTTC | CASSKGRATGEANYGYTF | TRBJ1-2 | once | - | TRBV21-1
TGTGCCAGCAGTACTCCGACAGGGGGCGAGACCCAGTACTTC | CASSTPTGGETQYF | TRBJ2-5 | - | TRBD1 | TRBV28
TGCGCCAGCGGACCACAGGGGAACTCCTACGAGCAGTACTTC | CASGPQGNSYEQYF | TRBJ2-7 | - | TRBD1 | TRBV5-1
TGTGCCATCAGAACTGGGAGGACGAACACCGGGGAGCTGTTTTTT | CAIRTGRTNTGELFF | TRBJ2-2 | - | - | TRBV10-3